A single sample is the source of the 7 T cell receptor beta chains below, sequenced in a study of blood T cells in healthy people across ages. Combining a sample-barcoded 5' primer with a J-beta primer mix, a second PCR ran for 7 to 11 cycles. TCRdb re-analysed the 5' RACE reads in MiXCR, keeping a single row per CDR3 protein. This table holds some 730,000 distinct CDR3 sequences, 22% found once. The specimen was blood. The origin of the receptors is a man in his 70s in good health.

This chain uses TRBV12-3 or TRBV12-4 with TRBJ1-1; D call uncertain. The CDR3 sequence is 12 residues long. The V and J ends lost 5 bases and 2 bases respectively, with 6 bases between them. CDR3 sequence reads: CASSPYNTEAFF. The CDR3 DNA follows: TGTGCCAGCAGTCCGTATAACACTGAAGCTTTCTTT.

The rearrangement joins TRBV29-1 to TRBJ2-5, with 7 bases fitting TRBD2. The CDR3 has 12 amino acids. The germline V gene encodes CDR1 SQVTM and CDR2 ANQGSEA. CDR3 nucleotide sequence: TGCAGTGCCGGGGGGTCCAAAGAGACCCAGTACTTC. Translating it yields CSAGGSKETQYF.

CDR3 DNA sequence: TGTGCCAGTAGTCTGGGGTTGGACAGGAACTACGAGCAGTACTTC. It yields the protein CASSLGLDRNYEQYF. This chain joins TRBV19 and TRBJ2-7; 7 positions agree with TRBD1. The CDR3 spans 15 residues. Germline V gene lookup returns CDR1 LNHDA and CDR2 SQIVND (reference sequence). J gave up 3 bases and V 5 bases, and 10 bases lay outside the gene matches. The whole variable domain, remainder taken from reference TRBV19 and TRBJ2-7, is DGGITQSPKYLFRKEGQNVTLSCEQNLNHDAMYWYRQDPGQGLRLIYYSQIVNDFQKGDIAEGYSVSREKKESFPLTVTSAQKNPTAFYLCASSLGLDRNYEQYFGPGTRLTVT.

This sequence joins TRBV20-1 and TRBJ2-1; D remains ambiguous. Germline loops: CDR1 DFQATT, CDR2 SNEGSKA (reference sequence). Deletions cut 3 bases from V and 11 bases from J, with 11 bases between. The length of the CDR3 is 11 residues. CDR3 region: CSASYTMKQFF. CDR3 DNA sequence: TGCAGTGCTAGCTACACAATGAAGCAGTTCTTC.

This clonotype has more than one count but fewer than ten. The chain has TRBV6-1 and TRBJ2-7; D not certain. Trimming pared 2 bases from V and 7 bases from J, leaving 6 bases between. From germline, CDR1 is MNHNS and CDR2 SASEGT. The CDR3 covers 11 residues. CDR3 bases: TGTGCCAGCAGTGAACTAAGAGAGCAGTACTTC. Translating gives CASSELREQYF.

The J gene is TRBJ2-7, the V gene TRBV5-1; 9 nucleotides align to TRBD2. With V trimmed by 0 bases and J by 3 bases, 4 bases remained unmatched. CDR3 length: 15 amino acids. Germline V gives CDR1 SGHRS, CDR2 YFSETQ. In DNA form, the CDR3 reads TGCGCCAGCAGCTTGGAGATAGCGGGGGACTACGAGCAGTACTTC. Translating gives CASSLEIAGDYEQYF.

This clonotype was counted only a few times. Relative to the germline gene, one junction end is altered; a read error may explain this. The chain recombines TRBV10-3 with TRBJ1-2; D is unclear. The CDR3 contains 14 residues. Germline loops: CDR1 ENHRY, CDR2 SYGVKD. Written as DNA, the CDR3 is TGTGCCATCAGTGAGTCCCCGGACTACTATGGTTACACCTTC. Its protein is CAISESPDYYGYTF.